This T cell receptor (beta chain) is from a study of T-cell reconstitution after alpha-beta-depleted transplantation in children. This clonotype was counted once. TCRbeta library construction was performed incorporating unique molecular identifiers. One entry per CDR3 protein results from TCRdb running MiXCR on the PCR reads. The sample carries some 290,000 distinct CDR3 sequences, around 9.6% recorded once. Trimming removed 4 bases from V and 8 bases from J, with 11 bases in between. The CDR3 loop spans 13 amino acids. Looked up from germline, CDR1 is SGHAT and CDR2 is FQNNGV. The genes are TRBV11-2 and TRBJ1-4; no clear D gene. The sequence was collected from a human donor who donated a stem cell graft to a child with SCID. Sequenced here: PBMCs from the stem cell graft donor, sampled from the stem cell graft. CDR3 loop: CASSSRRIEKLFF. The CDR3 region has the DNA TGTGCCAGCAGCTCTCGACGTATCGAAAAACTGTTTTTT.